Below are 5 T cell receptor beta chains sequenced from a single sample in a study of T cell repertoires in cytomegalovirus infection. Their antigens are not known. TCRdb reanalysed the reads using MiXCR and keeps one entry per CDR3 protein. Of some 920,000 distinct CDR3 sequences listed, under 40% are singletons. Sequencing used cultured CD8+ T cells from PBMCs, obtained from culture after CMV antigen stimulation. The source is a human donor in good health (CMV status not recorded). Some clones in this sample may be carry-over from other donors' samples.

The V gene is TRBV6-1, the J gene TRBJ2-1; possibly TRBD2 for D (6 bases). The CDR3 is 12 amino acids. Germline CDR1 reads MNHNS; CDR2 reads SASEGT. Deletions cut 7 bases from V and 9 bases from J, with 13 bases between. For the CDR3, the DNA is TGTGCCAGCATTGGGACTGCCAGTGAGCAGTTCTTC. Its protein is CASIGTASEQFF.

This clonotype has a count of ten or more. The chain uses TRBV7-2 and TRBJ2-2; D gene uncertain. CDR1 and CDR2 from the germline V gene are SGHTA and FQGNSA. Trimming stripped 4 bases from V and 4 bases from J, with 10 bases between. The CDR3 consists of 14 residues. The CDR3 is CASSSRGGTGELFF. CDR3 nucleotides: TGTGCCAGCAGCTCTAGAGGTGGCACCGGGGAGCTGTTTTTT. The full variable domain, in which reference TRBV7-2 and TRBJ2-2 provide the parts outside the CDR3, is GAGVSQSPSNKVTEKGKDVELRCDPISGHTALYWYRQSLGQGLEFLIYFQGNSAPDKSGLPSDRFSAERTGGSVSTLTIQRTQQEDSAVYLCASSSRGGTGELFFGEGSRLTVL.

J is TRBJ2-1 and V is TRBV4-1; tentatively, D is TRBD1 (5 bases). CDR1 and CDR2 from the germline V gene are MGHRA and YSYEKL. The CDR3 covers 14 residues. V lost 0 bases, J lost 9 bases, and 12 bases lay in between. CDR3 sequence reads: CASSQDRGWSEQFF. DNA of the CDR3: TGCGCCAGCAGCCAAGATAGGGGATGGAGTGAGCAGTTCTTC.

The sample holds a few counts of this clonotype. The rearrangement uses TRBV3-1 and TRBJ2-3; 10 bases agree with TRBD2. The CDR3 runs 17 residues. The J segment lost 2 bases and the V segment lost 1 base, leaving 6 bases of the junction unmatched. Germline lookup yields CDR1 LGHDT and CDR2 YNNKEL (reference sequence). The CDR3, as DNA: TGTGCCAGCAGCCAAGGAGGGCTAGCGGGGGACACAGATACGCAGTATTTT. The encoded protein is CASSQGGLAGDTDTQYF.

Only a few counts were recorded for this clonotype. This chain uses TRBV20-1 with TRBJ2-7, with D maybe TRBD1 (6 bases). CDR1 DFQATT and CDR2 SNEGSKA come from the germline V gene (reference sequence). This CDR3 is built from 14 residues. The ends were cut back, 5 bases at V and 0 bases at J, with 14 bases in the middle. In DNA, the CDR3 is TGCAGTGCTCCCCGGGACACTAGCTCCTACGAGCAGTACTTC. Residues: CSAPRDTSSYEQYF.